A single sample gave rise to the 29 T cell receptor beta chains below, sequenced in a study of cytomegalovirus exposure and HLA in healthy donors (dated by TCRdb to the late 2010s). The protocol used for the library was the immunoSEQ multiplex PCR assay. The multiplex PCR relied on a mix of 60 forward primers for TCR Vbeta segments and 13 reverse primers for TCR Jbeta segments. TCRdb took over this immuneACCESS table, retaining in-frame rearrangements with V and J assigned. Such tables are incomplete; in checked studies, under half of the missing clones stem from an unresolved V gene, and the remainder is unexplained. Counted in this sample were under 35,000 clones; roughly two fifths of them appeared once. The ten largest account for just under 2% of the sample. Input material: PBMCs. The receptor source for this set is a woman in her 50s in good health and CMV-seronegative.

The V and J genes are TRBV7-2 and TRBJ2-7, with 8 bases identical to TRBD2. CDR1 SGHTA and CDR2 FQGNSA come from the germline V gene. J was trimmed by 5 bases and V by 1 base; bases with no gene match: 4. CDR3 length: 14 amino acids. The CDR3: CASSLVAGGDEQYF. CDR3 nucleotide sequence: TGTGCCAGCAGCTTAGTTGCGGGAGGTGACGAGCAGTACTTC.

This clone was picked up a small number of times. J is TRBJ2-3 and V is TRBV10-3, with 8 bases identical to TRBD1. Germline V gene lookup returns CDR1 ENHRY and CDR2 SYGVKD. The CDR3 runs 11 residues. Trimming took 10 bases from V and 4 from J; bases not matched to a gene: 1. The CDR3 reads CASRGPDTQYF. The DNA for the CDR3 is TGTGCCAGCAGGGGGCCAGATACGCAGTATTTT.

The chain combines TRBV10-1 with TRBJ2-3; D is unclear. Deletions cut 2 bases from V and 6 bases from J, with 6 bases between. Germline values: CDR1 WNHNN, CDR2 SYGVQD (reference sequence). The CDR3 is 12 residues long. For the CDR3, the DNA is TGCGCCAGCAGTGAGAACTCGGATACGCAGTATTTT. Translating it yields CASSENSDTQYF.

This sequence joins TRBV18 and TRBJ2-1; 14 bases are shared with TRBD2. Trimming cost V 3 bases and J 2 bases; bases outside gene matches: 3. Looked up from germline, CDR1 is KGHSH and CDR2 is LQKENI. The length of the CDR3 is 17 residues. In DNA, the CDR3 is TGTGCCAGCTCACCCTGGACTAGCGGGAGGACCTACAATGAGCAGTTCTTC. This codes for CASSPWTSGRTYNEQFF.

A word on this clone: This specimen includes other DNA sequences encoding the same CDR3. CDR3 region: CASTPGRNTEAFF. CDR3 DNA: TGTGCCAGCACCCCAGGTAGGAACACTGAAGCTTTCTTT. The chain uses TRBV6-1 and TRBJ1-1; D is ambiguous. Trimming removed 7 bases from V and 1 base from J, with 10 bases in between. The germline V gene encodes CDR1 MNHNS and CDR2 SASEGT. CDR3 length equals 13 residues.

Turning to this clone: Since the CDR3 does not end with the conserved phenylalanine or tryptophan, this likely comes from a read error. The chain recombines TRBV10-2 with TRBJ1-1, with D perhaps matching TRBD1 (6 bases). V dropped 5 bases and J dropped 3 bases, with 7 bases sitting between them. The germline V gene encodes CDR1 WSHSY and CDR2 SAAADI. This CDR3 is 12 amino acids long. The DNA of the CDR3 is TGCGCCAGCAGTCCAGGGGACACTGAAGCTTTCCTT. Translated: CASSPGDTEAFL.

Notes on this clone: In the same sample, other DNA sequences code for this CDR3. The rearrangement links TRBV28 to TRBJ1-5, with unresolved D. Trimming took 6 bases from V and 0 from J, leaving 12 bases between them. In germline, CDR1 is MDHEN, CDR2 SYDVKM. This CDR3 comprises 15 residues. The CDR3 protein is CASRRIGVSNQPQHF. CDR3 DNA sequence: TGTGCCAGCAGGAGGATCGGGGTTAGCAATCAGCCCCAGCATTTT.

The chain links TRBV6-5 to TRBJ1-5; 10 bases are shared with TRBD1. This CDR3 comprises 15 residues. V was pared by 5 bases and J by 5 bases, with 6 bases of the junction left unmatched. Germline CDR1 reads MNHEY; CDR2 reads SVGAGI. The CDR3 DNA is TGTGCCAGCAGTCGGACAGGGGGGAGTGATCAGCCCCAGCATTTT. Encoded protein: CASSRTGGSDQPQHF.

The rearrangement links TRBV7-8 to TRBJ1-1; unclear D gene. V lost 2 bases, J lost 4 bases, and 5 bases lay in between. Per the germline V gene, CDR1 is SGHVS and CDR2 is FQNEAQ. The CDR3 spans 12 residues. Here the CDR3 reads CASSLSSTEAFF. Here the CDR3 DNA reads TGTGCCAGCAGCTTATCTAGCACTGAAGCTTTCTTT. Variable domain in full (rest from reference TRBV7-8 and TRBJ1-1): GAGVSQSPRYKVAKRGQDVALRCDPISGHVSLFWYQQALGQGPEFLTYFQNEAQLDKSGLPSDRFFAERPEGSVSTLKIQRTQQEDSAVYLCASSLSSTEAFFGQGTRLTVV.

This rearrangement joins TRBV6-1 to TRBJ2-7; maybe TRBD2 (6 bases). From germline, CDR1 is MNHNS and CDR2 SASEGT. CDR3 length: 13 amino acids. V dropped 6 bases and J dropped 0 bases, with 9 bases sitting between them. In nucleotides, the CDR3 is TGTGCCAGCAGCCGGACTAACTCCTACGAGCAGTACTTC. It specifies CASSRTNSYEQYF.

The CDR3 here is CASSPFRGGRADTQYF. CDR3 DNA: TGTGCCAGCAGCCCTTTTCGGGGGGGCCGAGCAGATACGCAGTATTTT. V and J are TRBV7-8 and TRBJ2-3, with TRBD2 matching over 8 bases. Trimming removed 5 bases from V and 4 bases from J; junction bases left unmatched: 11. CDR1 is SGHVS, CDR2 FQNEAQ, per germline. The CDR3 has 16 residues.

This clone has just a few counts. The chain uses TRBV5-4 and TRBJ1-1, with a weak D call TRBD1 (5 bases). CDR3 length: 15 amino acids. The germline V and J ends were trimmed by 6 bases and 2 bases, with 17 bases remaining between them. Per germline, CDR1 SGHNT and CDR2 YYREEE (reference sequence). CDR3 loop: CASNTGGGVNTEAFF. In DNA form, the CDR3 reads TGTGCCAGCAACACCGGGGGTGGGGTAAACACTGAAGCTTTCTTT.

The chain couples TRBV29-1 to TRBJ2-1; maybe TRBD1 (6 bases). The germline V and J ends were trimmed by 4 bases and 8 bases, with 15 bases remaining between them. The CDR3 consists of 13 residues. Germline V lookup: CDR1 SQVTM, CDR2 ANQGSEA. The CDR3 coding sequence is TGCAGCGTTGTTCAACAGGGATTGGATGAGCAGTTCTTC. Its protein is CSVVQQGLDEQFF.

The chain employs TRBV2 and TRBJ1-4; 8 nucleotides match TRBD1. V was pared by 8 bases and J by 8 bases, with 10 bases of the junction left unmatched. The V gene's germline CDR1 is SNHLY and CDR2 FYNNEI. The CDR3 is made up of 14 amino acids. CDR3 amino acids: CASAVDRVEEKLFF. Here the CDR3 DNA reads TGTGCCAGCGCGGTGGACAGGGTGGAGGAAAAACTGTTTTTT.

This clone appeared a few times. The chain carries TRBV29-1 and TRBJ2-5; 12 bases fit TRBD1. The DNA end favors TRBJ2-7, so the J call may be wrong. CDR1 SQVTM and CDR2 ANQGSEA come from the germline V gene. This CDR3 is built from 12 residues. The CDR3 loop is CSGGQGAGEQYF. The CDR3 region has the DNA TGCAGCGGGGGACAGGGGGCGGGCGAGCAGTACTTC.

This clone has a handful of counts. This chain joins TRBV19 and TRBJ2-5; a weak D match, TRBD2 (6 bases). CDR3 length: 11 amino acids. Germline lookup yields CDR1 LNHDA and CDR2 SQIVND (reference sequence). The ends were cut back, 9 bases at V and 5 bases at J, with 10 bases in the middle. CDR3 region: CASRLAETQYF. CDR3 in DNA: TGTGCCAGCCGCCTAGCGGAGACCCAGTACTTC.

This clone was counted between two and nine times. V is TRBV6-1 and J is TRBJ1-1; 12 bases are a match to TRBD1. Looked up from germline, CDR1 is MNHNS and CDR2 is SASEGT. The CDR3 sequence is 15 residues long. V was clipped by 4 bases and J by 5 bases; unmatched bases: 5. CDR3 DNA sequence: TGTGCCAGCAGTGGGGGACAGGGGGCGAGAACTGAAGCTTTCTTT. Its protein is CASSGGQGARTEAFF.

This clone turned up a few times. The CDR3 is CASSPTPDRPTNEKLFF. The CDR3 DNA sequence: TGCGCCAGCAGCCCCACTCCAGACAGGCCAACTAATGAAAAACTGTTTTTT. The V gene is TRBV4-1, the J gene TRBJ1-4, with a possible D match to TRBD1 (6 bases). Germline assignment: CDR1 MGHRA and CDR2 YSYEKL. This CDR3 spans 17 amino acids. The germline V and J ends were trimmed by 4 bases and 0 bases, with 15 bases remaining between them.

This clone has a handful of counts. J is TRBJ2-7 and V is TRBV5-4; 7 bases fit TRBD2. After removal of 2 bases from V and 2 bases from J, the junction contained 13 bases not matched to a gene. The CDR3 covers 17 residues. The germline gives CDR1 SGHNT, CDR2 YYREEE (reference sequence). The CDR3 is CASSFSLISGLTYEQYF. Written as DNA, the CDR3 is TGTGCCAGCAGCTTTAGCTTGATTAGCGGGCTTACCTACGAGCAGTACTTC.

This clone was seen only once. The J gene is TRBJ2-6, the V gene TRBV10-3; 10 positions agree with TRBD1. Germline CDR1 and CDR2: ENHRY and SYGVKD. This CDR3 has 18 residues. V gave up 3 bases and J gave up 1 base; unmatched junction bases: 6. The CDR3 reads CAISDRQGAPSGANVLTF. CDR3 sequence (DNA): TGTGCCATCAGTGATCGACAGGGGGCCCCTTCTGGGGCCAACGTCCTGACTTTC.

This clone was seen more than once but under ten times. The rearrangement links TRBV5-6 to TRBJ1-5; 8 bases are a match to TRBD1. V was pared by 4 bases and J by 13 bases, with 16 bases of the junction left unmatched. Germline CDR1 and CDR2: SGHDT and YYEEEE. CDR3 size: 15 residues. The CDR3 loop reads CASSPSAGTGNVQHF. The CDR3 DNA follows: TGTGCCAGCAGCCCCTCCGCCGGGACAGGCAATGTTCAGCATTTT.

The V call is TRBV10-3, the J call TRBJ1-3; D call uncertain. CDR3 length: 15 residues. V dropped 1 base and J dropped 0 bases, with 7 bases sitting between them. Per germline, CDR1 ENHRY and CDR2 SYGVKD. CDR3 amino acids: CAISEFSASGNTIYF. CDR3 DNA sequence: TGTGCCATCAGTGAGTTCAGTGCCTCTGGAAACACCATATATTTT.

By its share, this clone is medium-sized. This chain uses TRBV5-5 with TRBJ2-3, with 12 bases that match TRBD2. Unmatched junction bases numbered 8, after V lost 4 bases and J lost 5 bases. Germline CDR1 reads SGHKS; CDR2 reads YYEKEE (reference sequence). The CDR3 sequence is 16 residues long. CDR3 region: CASSLRLAGGQDTQYF. The CDR3 region has the DNA TGTGCCAGCAGCCTTCGTCTAGCGGGAGGGCAAGATACGCAGTATTTT.

The rearrangement links TRBV14 to TRBJ2-7; 8 bases are a match to TRBD1. Trimming took 5 bases from V and 4 from J; bases not matched to a gene: 7. CDR3 size: 14 residues. Per the germline V gene, CDR1 is SGHDN and CDR2 is FVKESK. The CDR3 reads CASSTRTGRYEQYF. The CDR3 DNA sequence: TGTGCCAGCAGCACCCGGACAGGGCGGTACGAGCAGTACTTC.

J is TRBJ2-4 and V is TRBV27; 7 nucleotides agree with TRBD2. From germline, CDR1 is MNHEY and CDR2 SMNVEV (reference sequence). The CDR3 extends over 16 amino acids. The V and J ends lost 1 base and 6 bases, in that order; junction bases with no gene match: 9. This CDR3 reads CASSLLAGEGRNIQYF. DNA of the CDR3: TGTGCCAGCAGTTTATTGGCGGGAGAGGGGAGAAACATTCAGTACTTC.

The chain carries TRBV6-6 and TRBJ1-4, with 10 nucleotides matching TRBD1. V dropped 5 bases and J dropped 7; count of bases not matched to a gene: 4. Germline CDR1 is MNHNY and CDR2 is SVGAGI (reference sequence). CDR3 length equals 14 residues. CDR3 loop: CASSDRGLGEKLFF. CDR3 DNA sequence: TGTGCCAGCAGTGACAGGGGGCTTGGTGAAAAACTGTTTTTT.

This clone was counted a single time. This sequence joins TRBV30 and TRBJ2-3; 7 bases align to TRBD2. CDR3 length equals 13 residues. Germline V gene data show CDR1 as GTSNPN and CDR2 as SVGIG (reference sequence). The J segment lost 6 bases and the V segment lost 4 bases, leaving 7 bases of the junction unmatched. The CDR3 is CAWTGGGGDTQYF. As DNA, the CDR3 is TGTGCCTGGACGGGAGGCGGAGGGGATACGCAGTATTTT.

The V gene is TRBV10-2, the J gene TRBJ2-7; 7 bases are shared with TRBD2. Looked up from germline, CDR1 is WSHSY and CDR2 is SAAADI. This CDR3 is built from 12 residues. V lost 10 bases, J lost 3 bases, and 6 bases stayed unmatched. CDR3 nucleotide sequence: TGCGCCACCGAAGCGGGACTCTACGAGCAGTACTTC. As protein: CATEAGLYEQYF.

J is TRBJ2-5 and V is TRBV10-3, with 7 nucleotides matching TRBD2. V dropped 5 bases and J dropped 5; count of bases not matched to a gene: 11. Germline CDR1 and CDR2: ENHRY and SYGVKD. This CDR3 spans 15 amino acids. The CDR3 nucleotides are TGTGCCATCAGTTCAAGGACTAGGGGTATGGAGACCCAGTACTTC. Its translation is CAISSRTRGMETQYF.